Below, 8 T cell receptor beta chains from the same sample are listed, as sequenced in a study of shared clonotypes between healthy human individuals. Measured with immunoSEQ multiplex PCR; TCRdb has only the in-frame clones, and not every one. This sample has about 2.1 million clones, with more than 85% found just once. Naive CD8 cells were CD45RO-negative, positively selected for CCR7, excluding terminally differentiated effector memory CD45RA+ cells. The sample taken for sequencing was naive CD8+ T cells from PBMCs. The receptors were sampled from a man younger than 30 in good health. Some clones in this sample may be carry-over from other donors' samples.

The V gene is TRBV19, the J gene TRBJ1-2; D might be TRBD1 (6 bases). V shed 10 bases and J shed 5 bases, with 17 bases lying between them. The CDR3 is 13 amino acids. Per germline, CDR1 LNHDA and CDR2 SQIVND (reference sequence). CDR3 sequence: CATHSQGTYGYTF. The CDR3 DNA follows: TGTGCCACCCACAGCCAGGGGACTTATGGCTACACCTTC.

The rearrangement uses TRBV28 and TRBJ2-2; D remains unclear. Germline CDR1 MDHEN, CDR2 SYDVKM. The CDR3 length is 15 residues. The ends were cut back, 2 bases at V and 2 bases at J, with 9 bases in the middle. The CDR3 bases are TGTGCCAGCAGTTTAACAGTCATCAACACCGGGGAGCTGTTTTTT. It translates to CASSLTVINTGELFF.

The chain links TRBV19 to TRBJ1-2, with TRBD1 as a possible D gene (5 bases). CDR3 length: 14 residues. V was shortened by 3 bases and J by 3 bases, with 11 bases between the two germline ends. Germline-derived CDR1 and CDR2 are LNHDA and SQIVND (reference sequence). CDR3 bases: TGTGCCAGTAGTATTCGGGGGGTGGACTATGGCTACACCTTC. It yields the protein CASSIRGVDYGYTF.

Note on this clone: This same CDR3 is encoded by further DNA sequences in the sample. V usage is TRBV27 and J usage is TRBJ1-5, with 8 bases identical to TRBD1. Germline V CDR1 and CDR2: MNHEY, SMNVEV (reference sequence). The CDR3 has 14 residues. Trimming at V came to 6 bases and at J to 2 bases, leaving 3 bases not matched to a gene. In nucleotides, the CDR3 is TGTGCCAGCAGGACAGGGGTCGGCAATCAGCCCCAGCATTTT. This gives the protein CASRTGVGNQPQHF.

The genes are TRBV2 and TRBJ2-5; possibly TRBD2 for D (6 bases). The V end lost 1 base, the J end lost 0 bases, and 9 bases lay between the germline ends. Germline V gene sequence: CDR1 SNHLY, CDR2 FYNNEI. There are 15 residues in the CDR3. The CDR3 protein is CASSEGGKYQETQYF. In DNA form, the CDR3 reads TGTGCCAGCAGTGAAGGCGGGAAGTACCAAGAGACCCAGTACTTC. Using reference TRBV2 and TRBJ2-5 for the parts outside the CDR3, the full variable domain is EPEVTQTPSHQVTQMGQEVILRCVPISNHLYFYWYRQILGQKVEFLVSFYNNEISEKSEIFDDQFSVERPDGSNFTLKIRSTKLEDSAMYFCASSEGGKYQETQYFGPGTRLLVL.

V usage is TRBV7-2 and J usage is TRBJ1-5; 8 bases are shared with TRBD1. Unmatched junction bases numbered 8, after V lost 4 bases and J lost 3 bases. In germline, CDR1 is SGHTA, CDR2 FQGNSA. The CDR3 runs to 16 residues. CDR3 in amino acids: CASSSTDRGVNQPQHF. CDR3 in DNA: TGTGCCAGCAGCTCAACCGACAGGGGCGTCAATCAGCCCCAGCATTTT.

The chain uses TRBV6-6 and TRBJ2-7, with D maybe TRBD1 (5 bases). The V end lost 4 bases, the J end lost 5 bases, and 12 bases lay between the germline ends. Germline CDR1 is MNHNY and CDR2 is SVGAGI (reference sequence). The CDR3 is made up of 13 amino acids. CDR3 coding DNA: TGTGCCAGCAGTTTCCAAGGACAAAACGAGCAGTACTTC. This encodes CASSFQGQNEQYF.

V and J are TRBV7-9 and TRBJ1-1, with 7 bases that match TRBD1. Germline CDR1 and CDR2: SEHNR and FQNEAQ (reference sequence). V dropped 5 bases and J dropped 7; count of bases not matched to a gene: 10. CDR3 size: 14 residues. In DNA, the CDR3 is TGTGCCAGCAGCCCTCTAGATCGACAGGGTGAAGCTTTCTTT. Its protein product is CASSPLDRQGEAFF.